One sample yielded the 23 T cell receptor beta chains listed below, sequenced in a study of glioma-infiltrating T cells. Amplification of TCR alpha and beta CDR3 regions from RNA used iRepertoire nested multiplex PCR. TCRdb recomputed calls from the multiplex PCR reads with MiXCR, one row per CDR3 protein. Here the sample spans 300,000 to 450,000 distinct CDR3 sequences, 41% being singletons. The sample comprised glioma tissue, nonneoplastic brain tissue, or PBMCs (not recorded which). Source of these receptors: a human donor with low-grade glioma or glioblastoma, undergoing nonglioma brain surgery, or in good health (not recorded which).

This clonotype was found many times. V gene TRBV27 combines with J gene TRBJ2-2; possibly TRBD1 or TRBD2 for D (5 bases each). Germline values: CDR1 MNHEY, CDR2 SMNVEV (reference sequence). CDR3 length: 15 residues. The ends were cut back, 3 bases at V and 6 bases at J, with 14 bases in the middle. CDR3 DNA: TGTGCCAGCAGTTTTTACGCCCGAGGGGCCGGGGAGCTGTTTTTT. Its translation: CASSFYARGAGELFF.

This rearrangement joins TRBV27 to TRBJ2-4; no clear D. Per the germline V gene, CDR1 is MNHEY and CDR2 is SMNVEV (reference sequence). The CDR3 runs to 13 residues. Trimming removed 5 bases at V and 5 bases at J, with 10 bases between. The CDR3 loop reads CASSGLLQNIQYF. The CDR3 DNA sequence: TGTGCCAGCAGTGGGCTACTCCAAAACATTCAGTACTTC.

The chain links TRBV6-5 to TRBJ1-1, with no clear D. The ends were cut back, 5 bases at V and 3 bases at J, with 13 bases in the middle. Per the germline V gene, CDR1 is MNHEY and CDR2 is SVGAGI. The CDR3 covers 14 residues. The CDR3 spells CASSRRTAYTEAFF. In DNA form, the CDR3 reads TGTGCCAGCAGTCGGAGGACGGCTTACACTGAAGCTTTCTTT.

A few counts support this clonotype. This chain joins TRBV2 and TRBJ2-1; the match to TRBD2 covers 12 bases. The trim removed 6 bases at V and 6 bases at J, leaving 3 bases unmatched. This CDR3 has 14 amino acids. Germline CDR1 SNHLY, CDR2 FYNNEI. CDR3 in DNA: TGTGCCAGCAGGAAACTAGCGGGAGGCAATGAGCAGTTCTTC. Protein: CASRKLAGGNEQFF.

The chain recombines TRBV6-1 with TRBJ1-2; D gene ambiguous. CDR3 length: 13 residues. Germline V gives CDR1 MNHNS, CDR2 SASEGT. Deletions cut 6 bases from V and 4 bases from J, with 12 bases between. CDR3 nucleotides: TGTGCCAGCAGCGAGGCCCGCCCCTATGGCTACACCTTC. This gives the protein CASSEARPYGYTF.

This chain joins TRBV28 and TRBJ2-4; the D is unclear. V lost 3 bases and J lost 7, with 13 bases in between. Germline V gene lookup returns CDR1 MDHEN and CDR2 SYDVKM. There are 14 residues in the CDR3. Here the CDR3 DNA reads TGTGCCAGCAGTTTCATGGGCGCTGTCAACATTCAGTACTTC. The encoded protein is CASSFMGAVNIQYF.

V and J are TRBV25-1 and TRBJ2-7; no firm D call. Trimming shortened V by 3 bases and J by 3 bases, and 15 bases separated the two germline ends. The CDR3 sequence is 15 residues long. Per the germline V gene, CDR1 is MGHDK and CDR2 is SYGVNS. CDR3 region: CASSDGPNFIYEQYF. As DNA, the CDR3 is TGTGCCAGCAGTGACGGGCCAAACTTTATCTACGAGCAGTACTTC.

V gene TRBV20-1 combines with J gene TRBJ2-1, with D perhaps TRBD1 or TRBD2 (5 bases each). In germline, CDR1 is DFQATT, CDR2 SNEGSKA (reference sequence). The CDR3 has 16 residues. CDR3 region: CRAHPLQSRGVNEQFF. The DNA for the CDR3 is TGCAGAGCCCACCCCCTCCAGTCTCGGGGCGTTAATGAGCAGTTCTTC.

Concerning this clonotype itself: A read error may be the cause here, since a much bigger clone is one base away. The CDR3 nucleotides are TGTGCCAGCAGTCAGTACTCGGATGGGCTGTTCTTC. Residues: CASSQYSDGLFF. The rearrangement links TRBV6-2 or TRBV6-3 to TRBJ2-1; no clear D gene. Germline V gene lookup returns CDR1 MNHEY and CDR2 SVGEGT. Between the trimmed V and J ends, which lost 5 bases and 15 bases, there was a span of 17 bases. The CDR3 spans 12 residues.

This clonotype has a count of ten or more. V and J are TRBV27 and TRBJ2-3; D may be TRBD1 (6 bases). V was pared by 5 bases and J by 5 bases, with 8 bases between. CDR1 and CDR2 (germline): MNHEY, SMNVEV (reference sequence). CDR3 length equals 12 residues. Here the CDR3 reads CASSPRGDTQYF. For the CDR3, the DNA is TGTGCCAGCAGTCCCAGGGGAGATACGCAGTATTTT.

This clonotype was recorded at least ten times. The chain is built from TRBV6-6 and TRBJ2-1; D could derive from TRBD1 or TRBD2 (6 bases each). V dropped 2 bases and J dropped 5 bases, with 13 bases sitting between them. Germline V lookup: CDR1 MNHNY, CDR2 SVGAGI (reference sequence). This CDR3 contains 15 residues. For the CDR3, the DNA is TGTGCCAGCAGTTACACACTAGGGGGGAACAATGAGCAGTTCTTC. Amino acid sequence: CASSYTLGGNNEQFF.

The chain is built from TRBV29-1 and TRBJ1-1; D gene unclear. CDR3 length equals 14 residues. Germline V gene data show CDR1 as SQVTM and CDR2 as ANQGSEA. V was cut by 1 base and J by 4 bases, with 13 bases left in between. The chain's CDR3 is CSVEVAGMGTEAFF. CDR3 in DNA: TGCAGCGTTGAAGTAGCGGGGATGGGCACTGAAGCTTTCTTT.

This clonotype showed up many times. V gene TRBV28 combines with J gene TRBJ1-5; tentatively, D is TRBD1 (6 bases). Germline assignment: CDR1 MDHEN and CDR2 SYDVKM. The germline V and J ends were trimmed by 2 bases and 6 bases, with 11 bases remaining between them. The CDR3 sequence is 14 residues long. This CDR3 reads CASSLPGEGQPQHF. CDR3 nucleotides: TGTGCCAGCAGTTTACCAGGGGAGGGTCAGCCCCAGCATTTT.

Only a few counts were recorded for this clonotype. Germline and junction disagree at one end, which may indicate a read error. The chain carries TRBV4-2 and TRBJ1-4; D is possibly TRBD1 (5 bases). Germline lookup yields CDR1 LGHNA and CDR2 YNFKEQ. This CDR3 region has 16 residues. This CDR3 is CASSPGPVLESEKQFF. CDR3 DNA sequence: TGTGCCAGCAGCCCAGGGCCAGTGCTAGAATCGGAAAAACAGTTTTTT.

The chain has TRBV11-2 and TRBJ2-2, with 10 bases lining up with TRBD2. There are 18 residues in the CDR3. Germline CDR1 and CDR2: SGHAT and FQNNGV. Losses at the gene ends were 5 bases for V and 0 bases for J; bases not matched to a gene: 9. In DNA, the CDR3 is TGTGCCAGCAGCCCTCCCGGACTAGCGGCCCCGAACACCGGGGAGCTGTTTTTT. This encodes CASSPPGLAAPNTGELFF.

The chain is built from TRBV5-1 and TRBJ2-3; no clear D. The V end was cut by 4 bases, the J end by 4 bases, with 19 bases between. There are 16 residues in the CDR3. Germline V lookup: CDR1 SGHRS, CDR2 YFSETQ. CDR3 coding DNA: TGCGCCAGCAGCCTTGGACCGCTTGTAGGTGCAGATACGCAGTATTTT. Amino acid sequence: CASSLGPLVGADTQYF. The whole variable domain, remainder taken from reference TRBV5-1 and TRBJ2-3, is KAGVTQTPRYLIKTRGQQVTLSCSPISGHRSVSWYQQTPGQGLQFLFEYFSETQRNKGNFPGRFSGRQFSNSRSEMNVSTLELGDSALYLCASSLGPLVGADTQYFGPGTRLTVL.

The rearrangement links TRBV10-3 to TRBJ1-5; D gene ambiguous. V was cut by 10 bases and J by 5 bases, with 18 bases left in between. The germline CDR1 and CDR2 sequences are ENHRY and SYGVKD. This CDR3 comprises 14 residues. The CDR3 reads CATTPTRTDQPQHF. CDR3 nucleotides: TGTGCCACCACGCCCACACGGACGGATCAGCCCCAGCATTTT.

This clonotype was seen just once. The chain employs TRBV24-1 and TRBJ2-1; 8 bases agree with TRBD2. The CDR3 extends over 16 amino acids. CDR1 and CDR2 (germline): KGHDR, SFDVKD. V trimming: 4 bases; J trimming: 8 bases; junction bases outside the gene matches: 12. CDR3 bases: TGTGCCACCAGTGAAGGAACTAGCGGAGCTTCCTATGAGCAGTTCTTC. It encodes CATSEGTSGASYEQFF.

Concerning this clonotype itself: A much bigger clone sits one base away, suggesting this may be a read error. The chain uses TRBV25-1 and TRBJ1-1; the D is unclear. CDR1 and CDR2 (germline): MGHDK, SYGVNS. Trimming shortened V by 5 bases and J by 4 bases, and 20 bases separated the two germline ends. This CDR3 region has 16 residues. DNA for the CDR3: TGTGCCAGCAGTAAAATATTTCCCGAGGGAGTCACTGAAGCTTTCTTT. The encoded protein is CASSKIFPEGVTEAFF.

The V gene is TRBV3-1, the J gene TRBJ1-1; D gene uncertain. CDR3 length: 12 residues. Germline assignment: CDR1 LGHDT and CDR2 YNNKEL (reference sequence). The V end lost 2 bases, the J end lost 0 bases, and 1 base lay between the germline ends. The CDR3 protein is CASSQLNTEAFF. For the CDR3, the DNA is TGTGCCAGCAGCCAACTGAACACTGAAGCTTTCTTT.

The chain couples TRBV6-6 to TRBJ2-7; D is unresolved. The length of the CDR3 is 12 residues. V was shortened by 9 bases and J by 5 bases, with 14 bases between the two germline ends. CDR1 is MNHNY and CDR2 is SVGAGI in the germline V gene (reference sequence). CDR3 loop: CARSIARDEQYF. CDR3 bases: TGTGCCAGAAGCATTGCCCGGGACGAGCAGTACTTC.

This clonotype occurred a few times. V gene TRBV5-6 combines with J gene TRBJ2-7; D gene ambiguous. This CDR3 is built from 13 residues. Per germline, CDR1 SGHDT and CDR2 YYEEEE. Trimming shortened V by 5 bases and J by 3 bases, and 12 bases separated the two germline ends. CDR3 nucleotides: TGTGCCAGCAGTTATGGCTTCCTCTACGAGCAGTACTTC. As protein: CASSYGFLYEQYF.

This clonotype turned up a few times. The rearrangement links TRBV20-1 to TRBJ1-2; 7 bases match TRBD1. Germline CDR1 DFQATT, CDR2 SNEGSKA (reference sequence). The CDR3 runs 12 residues. CDR3 loop: CRGGGGDYGYTF. CDR3 DNA: TGCAGAGGAGGGGGCGGGGACTATGGCTACACCTTC.